Below, one TCR beta chain is given with its context. Antigen unknown. The V segment lost 0 bases and the J segment 8 bases; nucleotides outside the gene matches: 3. Germline V CDR1 and CDR2: DFQATT, SNEGSKA (reference sequence). CDR3 size: 12 residues. The sample belongs to a study of vaccination and CD4 T cells after COVID-19. Described treatment: approximately nine-day PBMC culture with coronavirus spike peptide pools or control peptides (ViraFEST assay). Cultured CD4+ T cell DNA underwent sequencing with the Oncomine TCR Beta short-read assay. DNA came from CD4+ T cells after culture. TCRdb passed the PCR reads through MiXCR, listing each CDR3 protein once. The sample includes 10,000 to 15,000 distinct CDR3 sequences, approximately 56% of them seen just once.

The sequencing sample was made of CD4+ T cells from blood, cultured in vitro. The receptor comes from a human donor who had recovered from COVID-19. This sequence joins TRBV20-1 and TRBJ1-1; 7 positions match TRBD1. CDR3 sequence: CSAREGQTEAFF. The CDR3 DNA reads as TGCAGTGCTAGAGAGGGACAGACAGAAGCTTTCTTT.